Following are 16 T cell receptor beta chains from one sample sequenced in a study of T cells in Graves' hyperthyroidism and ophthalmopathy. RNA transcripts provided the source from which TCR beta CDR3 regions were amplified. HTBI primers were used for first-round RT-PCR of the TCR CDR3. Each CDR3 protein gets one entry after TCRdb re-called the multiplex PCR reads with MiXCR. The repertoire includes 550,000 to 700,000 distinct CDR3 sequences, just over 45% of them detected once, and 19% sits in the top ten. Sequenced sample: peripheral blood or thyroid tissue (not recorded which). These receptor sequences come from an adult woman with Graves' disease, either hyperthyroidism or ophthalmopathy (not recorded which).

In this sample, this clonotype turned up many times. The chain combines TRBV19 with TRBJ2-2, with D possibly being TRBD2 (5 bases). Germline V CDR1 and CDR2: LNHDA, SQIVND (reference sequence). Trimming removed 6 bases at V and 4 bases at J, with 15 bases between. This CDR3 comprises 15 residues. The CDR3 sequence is CASREIRTATGELFF. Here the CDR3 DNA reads TGTGCCAGTAGGGAAATTCGGACTGCCACCGGGGAGCTGTTTTTT.

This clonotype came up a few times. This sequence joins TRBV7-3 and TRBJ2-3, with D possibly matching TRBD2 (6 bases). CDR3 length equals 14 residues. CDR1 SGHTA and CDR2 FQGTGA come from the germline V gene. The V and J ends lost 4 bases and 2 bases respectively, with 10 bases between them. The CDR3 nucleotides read TGTGCCAGCAGCTCCTCGGGGGTCACAGATACGCAGTATTTT. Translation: CASSSSGVTDTQYF.

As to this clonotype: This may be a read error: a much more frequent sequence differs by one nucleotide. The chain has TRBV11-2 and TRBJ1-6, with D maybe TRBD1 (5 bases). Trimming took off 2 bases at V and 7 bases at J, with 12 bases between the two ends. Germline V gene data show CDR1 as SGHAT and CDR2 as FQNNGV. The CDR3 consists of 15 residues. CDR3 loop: CASSLRDFGNSPLHF. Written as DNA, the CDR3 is TGTGCCAGCAGCTTACGGGACTTTGGCAATTCACCCCTCCACTTT.

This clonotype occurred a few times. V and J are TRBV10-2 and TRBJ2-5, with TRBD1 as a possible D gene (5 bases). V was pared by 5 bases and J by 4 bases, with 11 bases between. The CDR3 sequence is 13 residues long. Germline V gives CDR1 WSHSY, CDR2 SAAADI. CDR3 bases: TGCGCCAGCAGTCCGAGACAGAGAGAGACCCAGTACTTC. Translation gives CASSPRQRETQYF.

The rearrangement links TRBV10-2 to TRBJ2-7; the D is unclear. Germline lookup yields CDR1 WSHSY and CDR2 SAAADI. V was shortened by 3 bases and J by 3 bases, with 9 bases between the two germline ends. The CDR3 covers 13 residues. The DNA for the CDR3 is TGCGCCAGCAGTGACGGCGATATCTACGAGCAGTACTTC. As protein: CASSDGDIYEQYF.

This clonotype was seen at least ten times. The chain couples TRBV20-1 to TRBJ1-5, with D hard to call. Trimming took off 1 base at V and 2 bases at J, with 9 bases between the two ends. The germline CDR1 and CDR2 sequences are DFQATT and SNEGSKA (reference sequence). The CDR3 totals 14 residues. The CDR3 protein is CSARGGGRNQPQHF. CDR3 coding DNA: TGCAGTGCTAGAGGGGGAGGGCGCAATCAGCCCCAGCATTTT.

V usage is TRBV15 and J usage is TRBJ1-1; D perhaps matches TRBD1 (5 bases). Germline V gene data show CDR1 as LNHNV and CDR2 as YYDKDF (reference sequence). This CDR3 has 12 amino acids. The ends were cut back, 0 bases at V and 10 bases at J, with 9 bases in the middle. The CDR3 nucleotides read TGTGCCACCAGCAGAGATCTAGGGGCAGCTTTCTTT. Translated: CATSRDLGAAFF.

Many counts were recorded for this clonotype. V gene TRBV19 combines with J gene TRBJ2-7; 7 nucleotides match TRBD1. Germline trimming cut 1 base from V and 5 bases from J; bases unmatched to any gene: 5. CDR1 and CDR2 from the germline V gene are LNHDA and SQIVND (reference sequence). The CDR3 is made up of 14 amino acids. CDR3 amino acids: CASSIGQGANEQYF. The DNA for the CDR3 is TGTGCCAGTAGTATAGGACAGGGCGCGAACGAGCAGTACTTC.

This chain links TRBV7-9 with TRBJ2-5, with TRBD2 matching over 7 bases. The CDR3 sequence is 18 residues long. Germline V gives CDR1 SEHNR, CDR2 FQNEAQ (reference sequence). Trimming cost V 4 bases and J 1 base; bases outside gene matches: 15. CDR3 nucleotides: TGTGCCAGCAGCTCAGGGCCAAGAGGGAGGGCTGCCCAAGAGACCCAGTACTTC. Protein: CASSSGPRGRAAQETQYF.

CDR3 region: CASSPRLSTDTQYF. The CDR3 DNA follows: TGTGCCAGCAGCCCCAGACTCAGCACAGATACGCAGTATTTT. The V and J genes are TRBV9 and TRBJ2-3; D is unresolved. The length of the CDR3 is 14 residues. CDR1 and CDR2 from the germline V gene are SGDLS and YYNGEE. Trimming took off 4 bases at V and 0 bases at J, with 9 bases between the two ends.

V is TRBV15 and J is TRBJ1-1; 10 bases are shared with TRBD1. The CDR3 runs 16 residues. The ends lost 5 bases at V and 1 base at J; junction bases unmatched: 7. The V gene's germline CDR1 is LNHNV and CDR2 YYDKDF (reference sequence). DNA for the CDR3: TGTGCCACCAGCGGGGGGGGACAGGGGTCGAACACTGAAGCTTTCTTT. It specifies CATSGGGQGSNTEAFF.

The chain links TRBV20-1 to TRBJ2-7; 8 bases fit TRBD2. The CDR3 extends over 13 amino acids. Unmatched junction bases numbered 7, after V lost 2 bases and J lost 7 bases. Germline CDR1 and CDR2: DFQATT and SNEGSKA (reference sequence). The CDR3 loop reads CSARSGGGQEQYF. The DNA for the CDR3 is TGCAGTGCTAGAAGCGGGGGAGGGCAAGAGCAGTACTTC.

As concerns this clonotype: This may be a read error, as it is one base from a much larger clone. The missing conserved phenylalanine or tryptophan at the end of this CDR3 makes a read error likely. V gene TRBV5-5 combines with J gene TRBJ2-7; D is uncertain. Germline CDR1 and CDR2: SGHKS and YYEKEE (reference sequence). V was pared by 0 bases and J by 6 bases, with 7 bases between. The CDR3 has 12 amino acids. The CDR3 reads CASSLGVLEQYL. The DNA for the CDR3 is TGTGCCAGCAGCTTGGGGGTCCTCGAGCAGTACCTC.

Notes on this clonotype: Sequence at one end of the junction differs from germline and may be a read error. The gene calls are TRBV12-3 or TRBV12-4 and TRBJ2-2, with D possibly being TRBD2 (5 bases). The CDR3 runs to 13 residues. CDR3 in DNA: TGTGCCAGCAACCAAATGGTCCCCGGGGAGCTGGTTTTT. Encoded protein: CASNQMVPGELVF.

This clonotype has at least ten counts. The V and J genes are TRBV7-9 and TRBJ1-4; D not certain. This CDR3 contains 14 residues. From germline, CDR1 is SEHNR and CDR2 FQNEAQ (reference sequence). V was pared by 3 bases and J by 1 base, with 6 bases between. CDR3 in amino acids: CASSFLQTNEKLFF. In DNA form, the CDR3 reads TGTGCCAGCAGCTTCTTACAAACTAATGAAAAACTGTTTTTT.

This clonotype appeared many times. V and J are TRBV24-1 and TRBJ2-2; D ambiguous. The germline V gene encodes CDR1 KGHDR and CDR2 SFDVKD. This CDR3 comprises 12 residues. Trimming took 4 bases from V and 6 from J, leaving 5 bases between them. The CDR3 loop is CATSDPPGELFF. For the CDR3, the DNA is TGTGCCACCAGTGACCCACCCGGGGAGCTGTTTTTT.